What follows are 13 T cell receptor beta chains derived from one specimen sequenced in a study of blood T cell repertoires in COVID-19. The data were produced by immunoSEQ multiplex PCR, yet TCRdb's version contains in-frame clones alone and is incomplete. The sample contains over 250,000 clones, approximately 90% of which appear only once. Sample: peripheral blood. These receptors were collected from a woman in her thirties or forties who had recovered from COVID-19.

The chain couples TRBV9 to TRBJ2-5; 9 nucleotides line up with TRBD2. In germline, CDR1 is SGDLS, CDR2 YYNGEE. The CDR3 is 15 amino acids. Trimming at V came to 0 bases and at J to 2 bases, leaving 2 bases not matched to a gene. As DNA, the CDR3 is TGTGCCAGCAGCGTAGCCCTAGCGGGACAAGAGACCCAGTACTTC. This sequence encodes CASSVALAGQETQYF. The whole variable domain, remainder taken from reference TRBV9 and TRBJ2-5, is DSGVTQTPKHLITATGQRVTLRCSPRSGDLSVYWYQQSLDQGLQFLIQYYNGEERAKGNILERFSAQQFPDLHSELNLSSLELGDSALYFCASSVALAGQETQYFGPGTRLLVL.

In DNA, the CDR3 is TGTGCCATCGTTGGGACAGGGGATTACAATGAGCAGTTCTTC. Translating gives CAIVGTGDYNEQFF. The V gene is TRBV10-3, the J gene TRBJ2-1; 10 bases line up with TRBD1. The germline CDR1 and CDR2 sequences are ENHRY and SYGVKD. The V gene end was trimmed by 8 bases and the J gene end by 4 bases; junction bases not matched to a gene: 5. The CDR3 totals 14 residues.

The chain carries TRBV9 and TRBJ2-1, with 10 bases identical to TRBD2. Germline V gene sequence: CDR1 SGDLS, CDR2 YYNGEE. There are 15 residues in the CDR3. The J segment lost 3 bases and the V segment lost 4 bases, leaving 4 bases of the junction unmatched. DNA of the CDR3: TGTGCCAGCAGCACTAGGACTAGCGGCTACAATGAGCAGTTCTTC. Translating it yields CASSTRTSGYNEQFF.

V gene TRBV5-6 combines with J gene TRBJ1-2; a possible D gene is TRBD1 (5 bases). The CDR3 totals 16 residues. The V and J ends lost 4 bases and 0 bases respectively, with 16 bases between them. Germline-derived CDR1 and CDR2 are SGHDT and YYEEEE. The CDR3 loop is CASSPGGGSANYGYTF. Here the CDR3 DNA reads TGTGCCAGCAGCCCGGGGGGTGGCAGCGCTAACTATGGCTACACCTTC.

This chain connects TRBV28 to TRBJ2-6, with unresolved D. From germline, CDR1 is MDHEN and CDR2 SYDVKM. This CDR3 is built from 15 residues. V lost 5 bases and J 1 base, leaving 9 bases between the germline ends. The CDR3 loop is CASSPPRSGANVLTF. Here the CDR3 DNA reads TGTGCCAGCAGTCCCCCCAGATCTGGGGCCAACGTCCTGACTTTC.

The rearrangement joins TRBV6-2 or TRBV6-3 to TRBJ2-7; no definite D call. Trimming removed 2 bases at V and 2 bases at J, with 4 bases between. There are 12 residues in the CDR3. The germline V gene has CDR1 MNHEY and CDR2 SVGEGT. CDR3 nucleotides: TGTGCCAGCAGTTACGGGCCCTACGAGCAGTACTTC. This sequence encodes CASSYGPYEQYF.

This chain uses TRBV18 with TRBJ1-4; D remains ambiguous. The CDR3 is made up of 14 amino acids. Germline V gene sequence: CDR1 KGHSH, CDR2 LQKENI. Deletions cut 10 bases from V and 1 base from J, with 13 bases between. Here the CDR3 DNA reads TGTGCCACCTTCCGGGGAGGAACTAATGAAAAACTGTTTTTT. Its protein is CATFRGGTNEKLFF.

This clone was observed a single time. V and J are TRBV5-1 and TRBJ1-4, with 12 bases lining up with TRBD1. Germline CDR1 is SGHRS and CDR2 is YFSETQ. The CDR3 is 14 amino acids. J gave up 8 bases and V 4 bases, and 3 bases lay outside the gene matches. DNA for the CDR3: TGCGCCAGCAGCGCGGGACAGGGGGCGGAAAAACTGTTTTTT. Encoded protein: CASSAGQGAEKLFF.

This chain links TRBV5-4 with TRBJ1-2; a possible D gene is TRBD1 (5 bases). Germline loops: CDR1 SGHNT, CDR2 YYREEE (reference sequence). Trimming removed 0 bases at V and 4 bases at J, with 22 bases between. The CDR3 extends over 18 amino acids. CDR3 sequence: CASSLGARAEFGGYGYTF. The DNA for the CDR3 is TGTGCCAGCAGCTTGGGGGCCCGGGCCGAATTCGGGGGCTATGGCTACACCTTC.

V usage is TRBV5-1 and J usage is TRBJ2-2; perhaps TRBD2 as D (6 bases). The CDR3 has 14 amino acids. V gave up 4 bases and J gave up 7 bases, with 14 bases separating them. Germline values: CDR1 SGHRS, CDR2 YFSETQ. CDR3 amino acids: CASSPKDGGGELFF. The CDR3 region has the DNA TGCGCCAGCAGCCCTAAGGACGGGGGCGGGGAGCTGTTTTTT.

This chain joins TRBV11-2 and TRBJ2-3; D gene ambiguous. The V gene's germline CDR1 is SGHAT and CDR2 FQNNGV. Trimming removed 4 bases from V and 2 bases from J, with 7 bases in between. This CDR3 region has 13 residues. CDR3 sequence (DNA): TGTGCCAGCAGCTGGGCCCCCACAGATACGCAGTATTTT. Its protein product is CASSWAPTDTQYF.

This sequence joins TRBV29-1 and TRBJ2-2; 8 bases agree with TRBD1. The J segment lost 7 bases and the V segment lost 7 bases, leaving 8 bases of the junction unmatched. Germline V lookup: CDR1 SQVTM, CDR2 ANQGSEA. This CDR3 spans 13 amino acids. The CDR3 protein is CSGGTGIFGELFF. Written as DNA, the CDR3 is TGCAGCGGAGGGACAGGCATCTTCGGGGAGCTGTTTTTT.

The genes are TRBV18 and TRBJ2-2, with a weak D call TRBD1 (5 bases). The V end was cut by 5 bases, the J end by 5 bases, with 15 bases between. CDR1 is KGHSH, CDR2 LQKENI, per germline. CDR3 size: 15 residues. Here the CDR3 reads CASSARRARTGELFF. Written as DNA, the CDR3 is TGTGCCAGCTCAGCCCGCAGGGCGAGGACCGGGGAGCTGTTTTTT. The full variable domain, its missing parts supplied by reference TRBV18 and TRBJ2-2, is NAGVMQNPRHLVRRRGQEARLRCSPMKGHSHVYWYRQLPEEGLKFMVYLQKENIIDESGMPKERFSAEFPKEGPSILRIQQVVRGDSAAYFCASSARRARTGELFFGEGSRLTVL.